This T cell receptor (beta chain) appears in the sequencing data of a study of T cell responses to AZD1222 COVID-19 vaccine. Looking at the study overall: Samples with a second dose at about 4 or about 12 weeks were pooled together.

Here immunoSEQ multiplex PCR was the method, and the copy in TCRdb shows in-frame clones only, minus some. The repertoire holds 150,000 or so clones, with approximately 83% as singletons. The germline V and J ends were trimmed by 0 bases and 5 bases, with 11 bases remaining between them. The CDR3 covers 15 residues. Germline V gene data show CDR1 as SGHRS and CDR2 as YFSETQ. Notes on the study in general: Possibly, clonal diversity was underestimated; donors were largely white British and included more females. Baseline serostatus was positive in only a handful of AZD1222 recipients. Repertoires were obtained solely post-peak T cell response.

Concerning this clone: The target antigen is unknown.

This sample comprised peripheral blood, obtained on day 0 of AZD1222 vaccination. This rearrangement joins TRBV5-1 to TRBJ2-2; a weak D match, TRBD1 (7 bases). This TCR derives from an adult in good health. CDR3 in amino acids: CASSLEPGGTGELFF. The CDR3 region has the DNA TGCGCCAGCAGCTTGGAACCAGGGGGGACCGGGGAGCTGTTTTTT.